The following is a TCR beta chain sequence with its context. Its specificity is unknown. The CDR3 runs to 15 residues. The trim removed 8 bases at V and 5 bases at J, leaving 12 bases unmatched. CDR1 and CDR2 (germline): MDHEN, SYDVKM. PCR was performed using 60 Vbeta and 13 Jbeta primers. Sequencing used immunoSEQ multiplex PCR; TCRdb keeps in-frame clones, though not all of them. The top ten hold 0.63% of the sample, which has under 250,000 clones, approximately 82% seen once. The record originates from a study of cytomegalovirus exposure and HLA in healthy donors. At the level of the study: Membership in the Caucasian-associated ancestry cluster was found for about 84% of approximately 380 genotyped donors.

Study-level results: Presence/absence analysis assumed near-uniform sequencing depth across donors.

The sequence was obtained from a man between 18 and 35 years old in good health and CMV-seronegative. The sequenced sample consisted of PBMCs. This rearrangement joins TRBV28 to TRBJ2-7, with 10 bases aligning to TRBD1. In nucleotides, the CDR3 is TGTGCCAGCGGGGAGCTTGGGACAGGGGTGGACGAGCAGTACTTC. Its translation: CASGELGTGVDEQYF.